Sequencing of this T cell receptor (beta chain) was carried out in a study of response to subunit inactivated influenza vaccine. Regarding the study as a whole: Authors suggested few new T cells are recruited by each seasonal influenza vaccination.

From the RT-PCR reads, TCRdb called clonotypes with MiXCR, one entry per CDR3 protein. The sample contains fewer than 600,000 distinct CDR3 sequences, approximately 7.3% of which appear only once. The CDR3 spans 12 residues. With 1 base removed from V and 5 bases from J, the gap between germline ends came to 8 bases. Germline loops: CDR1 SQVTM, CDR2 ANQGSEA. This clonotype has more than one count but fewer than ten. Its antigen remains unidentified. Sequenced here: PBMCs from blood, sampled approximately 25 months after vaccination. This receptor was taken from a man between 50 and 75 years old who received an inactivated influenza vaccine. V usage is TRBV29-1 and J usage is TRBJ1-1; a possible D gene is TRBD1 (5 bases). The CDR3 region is CSVEGGPTEAFF. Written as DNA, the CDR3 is TGCAGCGTTGAAGGGGGACCAACTGAAGCTTTCTTT.